The present TCR beta chain was sequenced within a study of early T cells in non-severe SARS-CoV-2 infection. Germline-derived CDR1 and CDR2 are MRHNA and SNTAGT. This CDR3 comprises 14 residues. V was shortened by 6 bases and J by 8 bases, with 17 bases between the two germline ends. There are many counts of this clonotype. Each cDNA molecule carried a unique molecular identifier. One entry per CDR3 protein results from TCRdb running MiXCR on the 5' RACE reads. The table includes some 45,000 distinct CDR3 sequences, under 4.5% detected once. The sequence was obtained from an adult who was a healthcare worker with PCR-confirmed SARS-CoV-2 infection or an uninfected control (not recorded which). Sequencing was performed on whole blood. V usage is TRBV6-4 and J usage is TRBJ2-1, with no clear D. The CDR3 spells CASRVDPHWDEQFF. The CDR3, as DNA: TGTGCCAGCAGAGTGGACCCCCATTGGGATGAGCAGTTCTTC.